The source of this T cell receptor (beta chain) is a study of cytotoxic CD8 clonotypes in ibrutinib-treated CLL. Findings of the study overall: Contraction or stability on treatment characterized the public clonotypes, which were uncommon.

A note on this clone: What it recognizes is unknown.

The table came from immunoSEQ multiplex PCR; TCRdb's copy has only in-frame clones and leaves some out. The table includes 300,000 to 400,000 clones, about 64% detected once. Per germline, CDR1 LNHNV and CDR2 YYDKDF (reference sequence). The CDR3 sequence is 14 residues long. V was trimmed by 6 bases and J by 6 bases, leaving 17 bases between them. This chain joins TRBV15 and TRBJ1-1; D call uncertain. The sequence derives from a human donor with chronic lymphocytic leukemia. The material sequenced was PBMCs, taken after 36 months of ibrutinib treatment. Here the CDR3 DNA reads TGTGCCACCAGATCCGCATCCGGGAGCGCTGAAGCTTTCTTT. Amino acids: CATRSASGSAEAFF.